This T cell receptor beta chain was recovered during a study of identical twins. Via MiXCR, TCRdb re-called the 5' RACE reads, giving one row per CDR3 protein. The data show 600,000 to 700,000 distinct CDR3 sequences, around 20% seen once. This CDR3 contains 13 residues. Per the germline V gene, CDR1 is SGHKS and CDR2 is YYEKEE (reference sequence). The V end was cut by 1 base, the J end by 8 bases, with 12 bases between. This sample also belongs to another study, concerning T cells expressing NK-cell markers.

Sequencing input: PBMCs. The rearrangement uses TRBV5-5 and TRBJ1-1; D is unclear. The origin of this receptor is a woman younger than 35 in good health. The CDR3 bases are TGTGCCAGCAGCTTGAGTCCTACCGAGGAAGCTTTCTTT. It translates to CASSLSPTEEAFF.